Each of the 9 T cell receptor beta chains below was sequenced from the same sample in a study of blood T cell repertoires in COVID-19. Sequencing used immunoSEQ multiplex PCR; TCRdb keeps in-frame clones, though not all of them. The table has 470,000 or so clones, roughly 85% seen once; the top ten hold roughly 2%. Material: PBMCs or T cells enriched from blood (not recorded which). Receptors originate from a woman younger than 35 with acute COVID-19.

This clone was seen a handful of times. The V call is TRBV12-3 or TRBV12-4, the J call TRBJ1-1; no clear D. This CDR3 is built from 13 residues. Trimming pared 3 bases from V and 9 bases from J, leaving 14 bases between. The CDR3 region is CASSFPDYRKAFF. In nucleotides, the CDR3 is TGTGCCAGCAGTTTCCCCGACTACCGAAAAGCTTTCTTT.

This sequence joins TRBV11-3 and TRBJ2-3; TRBD1 agrees at 8 bases. V dropped 2 bases and J dropped 0; count of bases not matched to a gene: 1. In germline, CDR1 is SGHNT, CDR2 YENEEA. The CDR3 contains 15 residues. The CDR3 coding sequence is TGTGCCAGCAGCTTAACAGGGGGTAGCACAGATACGCAGTATTTT. Amino acids: CASSLTGGSTDTQYF.

The chain is built from TRBV9 and TRBJ2-1, with 13 positions matching TRBD2. This CDR3 region has 16 residues. Trimming removed 1 base from V and 7 bases from J; junction bases left unmatched: 5. CDR1 SGDLS and CDR2 YYNGEE come from the germline V gene. The CDR3, as DNA: TGTGCCAGCAGCGTAACTAGCGGGAGGGCCTGGAATGAGCAGTTCTTC. This gives the protein CASSVTSGRAWNEQFF.

This clone was counted a few times. The chain carries TRBV6-5 and TRBJ1-3; tentatively, D is TRBD1 (6 bases). The length of the CDR3 is 15 residues. Per germline, CDR1 MNHEY and CDR2 SVGAGI. V dropped 6 bases and J dropped 0 bases, with 12 bases sitting between them. The CDR3 protein is CASRAGQSSGNTIYF. As DNA, the CDR3 is TGTGCCAGCAGAGCAGGACAGAGCTCTGGAAACACCATATATTTT.

The chain recombines TRBV29-1 with TRBJ2-1, with 8 nucleotides matching TRBD2. Germline trimming cut 4 bases from V and 5 bases from J; bases unmatched to any gene: 7. The CDR3 runs to 14 residues. The germline CDR1 and CDR2 sequences are SQVTM and ANQGSEA. DNA of the CDR3: TGCAGCGTTGTAAACGGGGGGGTGAACAATGAGCAGTTCTTC. Amino acids: CSVVNGGVNNEQFF.

The chain couples TRBV5-6 to TRBJ1-4; no clear D. This CDR3 has 14 residues. Germline-derived CDR1 and CDR2 are SGHDT and YYEEEE. V was clipped by 4 bases and J by 4 bases, with 11 bases between them. The CDR3 DNA reads TGTGCCAGCAGCGGCGGGGTGAATAATGAAAAACTGTTTTTT. This gives the protein CASSGGVNNEKLFF. Complete variable domain (other parts from reference TRBV5-6 and TRBJ1-4): DAGVTQSPTHLIKTRGQQVTLRCSPKSGHDTVSWYQQALGQGPQFIFQYYEEEERQRGNFPDRFSGHQFPNYSSELNVNALLLGDSALYLCASSGGVNNEKLFFGSGTQLSVL.

V usage is TRBV28 and J usage is TRBJ1-6; tentative D call: TRBD1 (6 bases). With 6 bases removed from V and 10 bases from J, the gap between germline ends came to 19 bases. Looked up from germline, CDR1 is MDHEN and CDR2 is SYDVKM. The length of the CDR3 is 15 residues. CDR3 loop: CASSPETGFGSPLHF. CDR3 coding DNA: TGTGCCAGCAGCCCCGAGACAGGATTCGGCTCACCCCTCCACTTT.

This chain uses TRBV5-1 with TRBJ2-1; perhaps TRBD1 as D (5 bases). Germline-derived CDR1 and CDR2 are SGHRS and YFSETQ. The CDR3 has 15 amino acids. The V end was cut by 0 bases, the J end by 0 bases, with 7 bases between. Here the CDR3 reads CASSLGRASYNEQFF. The CDR3 bases are TGCGCCAGCAGCTTGGGCAGGGCCTCCTACAATGAGCAGTTCTTC.

The V gene is TRBV11-1, the J gene TRBJ1-1; TRBD1 might be the D (5 bases). Germline V gene data show CDR1 as SGHAT and CDR2 as FQDESV (reference sequence). The V end was cut by 4 bases, the J end by 4 bases, with 10 bases between. The CDR3 covers 13 residues. CDR3 nucleotides: TGTGCCAGCAGCTGGCAGGGTCGCACTGAAGCTTTCTTT. This gives the protein CASSWQGRTEAFF.